The clone carrying this T cell receptor (beta chain) came up many times. Its antigen is unknown. The CDR3 is made up of 15 amino acids. The V and J ends lost 2 bases and 9 bases, in that order; junction bases with no gene match: 11. Germline V gene lookup returns CDR1 SGHRS and CDR2 YFSETQ. The source of the sample is a study of response to subunit inactivated influenza vaccine. Study outcomes and limitations: Authors suggested each seasonal flu vaccination may recruit only limited numbers of new T cells.

MiXCR, applied by TCRdb to the RT-PCR reads, yields one record per CDR3 protein. The sample yields 710,000 or so distinct CDR3 sequences, 15% to 18% seen once. J is TRBJ2-1 and V is TRBV5-1; 7 bases are shared with TRBD1. This receptor was taken from a man in his forties or fifties who received an inactivated influenza vaccine. Source: PBMCs from blood, taken 11 to 12 days after vaccination. CDR3 nucleotide sequence: TGCGCCAGCAGCTTCCGGGACAGTTCATGGGGTGAGCAGTTCTTC. Its translation: CASSFRDSSWGEQFF.